This T cell receptor (beta chain) was sequenced for a study of cytomegalovirus exposure and HLA in healthy donors. With 60 Vbeta and 13 Jbeta primers, the PCR was carried out. TCRdb's table, derived via immunoSEQ multiplex PCR, lists solely in-frame clones and lacks some. Of over 150,000 clones in the sample, about 75% were seen once. V lost 3 bases, J lost 3 bases, and 5 bases stayed unmatched. Germline CDR1 and CDR2: KGHSH and LQKENI. The CDR3 contains 16 residues. In this sample, this clone turned up a few times. The specimen was PBMCs. This receptor was taken from a male donor in good health and CMV-seronegative. V is TRBV18 and J is TRBJ1-3; 10 bases match TRBD1. The chain's CDR3 is CASSPDRGSNGNTIYF. DNA for the CDR3: TGTGCCAGCTCACCGGACAGGGGGTCGAATGGAAACACCATATATTTT.